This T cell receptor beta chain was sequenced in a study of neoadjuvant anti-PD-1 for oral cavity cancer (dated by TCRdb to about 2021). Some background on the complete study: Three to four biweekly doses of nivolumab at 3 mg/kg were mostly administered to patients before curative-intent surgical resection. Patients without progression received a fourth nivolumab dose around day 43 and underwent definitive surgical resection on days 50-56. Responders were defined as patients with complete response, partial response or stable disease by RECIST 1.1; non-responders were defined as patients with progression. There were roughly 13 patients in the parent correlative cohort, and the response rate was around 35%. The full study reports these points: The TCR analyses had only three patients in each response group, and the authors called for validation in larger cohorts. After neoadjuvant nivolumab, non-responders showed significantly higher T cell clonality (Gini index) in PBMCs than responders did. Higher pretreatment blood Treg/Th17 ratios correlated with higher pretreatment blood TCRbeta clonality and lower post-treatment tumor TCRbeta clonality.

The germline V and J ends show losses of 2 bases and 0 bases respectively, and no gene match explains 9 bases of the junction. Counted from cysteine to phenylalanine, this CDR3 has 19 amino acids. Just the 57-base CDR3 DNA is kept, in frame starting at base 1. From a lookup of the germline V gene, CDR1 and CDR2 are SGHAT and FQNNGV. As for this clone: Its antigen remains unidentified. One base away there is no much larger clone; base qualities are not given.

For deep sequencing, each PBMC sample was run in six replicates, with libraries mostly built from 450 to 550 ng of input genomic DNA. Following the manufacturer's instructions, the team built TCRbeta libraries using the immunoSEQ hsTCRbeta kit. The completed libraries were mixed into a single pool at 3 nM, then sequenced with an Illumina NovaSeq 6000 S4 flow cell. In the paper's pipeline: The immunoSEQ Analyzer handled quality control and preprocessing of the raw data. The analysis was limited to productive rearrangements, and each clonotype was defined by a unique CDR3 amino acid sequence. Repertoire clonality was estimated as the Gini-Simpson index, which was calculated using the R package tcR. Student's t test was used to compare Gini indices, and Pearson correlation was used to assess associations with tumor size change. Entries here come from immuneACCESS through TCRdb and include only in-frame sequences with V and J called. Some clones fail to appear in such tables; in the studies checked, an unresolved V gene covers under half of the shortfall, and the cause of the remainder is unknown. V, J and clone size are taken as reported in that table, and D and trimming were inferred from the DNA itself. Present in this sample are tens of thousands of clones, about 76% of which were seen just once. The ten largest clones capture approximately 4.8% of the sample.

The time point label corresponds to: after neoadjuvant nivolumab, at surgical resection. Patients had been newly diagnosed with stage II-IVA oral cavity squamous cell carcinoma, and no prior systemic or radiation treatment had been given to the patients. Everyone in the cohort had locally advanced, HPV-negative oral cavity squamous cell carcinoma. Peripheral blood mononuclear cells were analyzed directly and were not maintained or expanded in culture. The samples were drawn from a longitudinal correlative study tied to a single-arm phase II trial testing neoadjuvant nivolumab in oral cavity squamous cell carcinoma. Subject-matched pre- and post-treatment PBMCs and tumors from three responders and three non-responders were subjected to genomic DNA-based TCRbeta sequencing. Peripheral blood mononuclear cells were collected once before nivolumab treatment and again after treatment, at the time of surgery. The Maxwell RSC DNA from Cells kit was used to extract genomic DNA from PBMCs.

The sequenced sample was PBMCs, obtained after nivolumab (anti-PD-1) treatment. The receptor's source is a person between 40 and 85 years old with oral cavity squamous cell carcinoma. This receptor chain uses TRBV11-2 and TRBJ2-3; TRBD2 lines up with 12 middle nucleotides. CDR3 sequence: CASSLLAGGFSPSTDTQYF. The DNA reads TGTGCCAGCAGCTTACTAGCGGGGGGGTTTTCCCCTAGCACAGATACGCAGTATTTT.